The entry below describes one T cell receptor (beta chain). This sample is part of a study of blood T cell repertoires in COVID-19. About the research overall: Nucleic acid was either cDNA or gDNA, and it came from T cells, B-cell-depleted T cells, or PBMCs.

Germline V gene lookup returns CDR1 SEHNR and CDR2 FQNEAQ (reference sequence). Trimming took off 1 base at V and 0 bases at J, with 9 bases between the two ends. This CDR3 has 15 amino acids. Authors' analysis steps: Amplification of reference gene primers provided the estimated nucleated cell counts. Sequencing was performed with immunoSEQ multiplex PCR; in TCRdb, only in-frame clones are kept and a portion is missing. The DNA was the basis for D and trimming; V, J and clone size are from that table. The table records over 150,000 clones, about 79% of them present only once. The sample consisted of peripheral blood. The rearrangement links TRBV7-9 to TRBJ2-5; maybe TRBD1 (5 bases). The receptor was derived from a woman between 65 and 79 years old with acute or convalescent COVID-19. In DNA form, the CDR3 reads TGTGCCAGCAGCTTAGAAGGGGCTCACCAAGAGACCCAGTACTTC. The encoded protein is CASSLEGAHQETQYF. The full variable domain, completed using reference TRBV7-9 and TRBJ2-5, is DTGVSQNPRHKITKRGQNVTFRCDPISEHNRLYWYRQTLGQGPEFLTYFQNEAQLEKSRLLSDRFSAERPKGSFSTLEIQRTEQGDSAMYLCASSLEGAHQETQYFGPGTRLLVL.